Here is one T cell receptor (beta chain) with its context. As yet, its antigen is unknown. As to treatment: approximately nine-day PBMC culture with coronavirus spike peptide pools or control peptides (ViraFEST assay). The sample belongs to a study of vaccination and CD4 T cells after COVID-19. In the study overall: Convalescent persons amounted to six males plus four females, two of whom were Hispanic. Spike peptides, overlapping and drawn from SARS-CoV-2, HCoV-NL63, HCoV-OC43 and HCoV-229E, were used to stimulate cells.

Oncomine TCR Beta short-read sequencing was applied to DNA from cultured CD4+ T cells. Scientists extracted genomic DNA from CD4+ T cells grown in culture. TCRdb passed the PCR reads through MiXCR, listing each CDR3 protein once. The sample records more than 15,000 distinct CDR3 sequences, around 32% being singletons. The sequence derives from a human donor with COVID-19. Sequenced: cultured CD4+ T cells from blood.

The CDR3 bases are TGTGCCCCCCTCCGCGAAGAGACCCAGTACTTC. It translates to CAPLREETQYF. The J gene is TRBJ2-5, the V gene TRBV21-1; the table's D call, TRBD2, was not checked against the DNA. TRBV21-1 represents a pseudogene. This CDR3 region has 11 residues.